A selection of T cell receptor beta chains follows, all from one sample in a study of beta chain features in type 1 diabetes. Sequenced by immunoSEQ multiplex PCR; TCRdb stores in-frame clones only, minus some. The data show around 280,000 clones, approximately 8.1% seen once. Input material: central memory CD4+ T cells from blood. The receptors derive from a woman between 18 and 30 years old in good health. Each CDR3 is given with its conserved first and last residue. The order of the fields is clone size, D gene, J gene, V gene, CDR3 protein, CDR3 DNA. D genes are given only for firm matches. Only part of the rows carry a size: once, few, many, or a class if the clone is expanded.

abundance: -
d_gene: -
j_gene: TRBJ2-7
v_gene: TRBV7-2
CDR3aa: CASSLELVVHEQYF
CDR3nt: TGTGCCAGCAGCTTAGAACTAGTGGTGCACGAGCAGTACTTC

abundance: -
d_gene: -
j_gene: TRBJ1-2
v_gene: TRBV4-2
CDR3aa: CASSQGSAQGFNGYTF
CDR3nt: TGTGCCAGCAGCCAAGGGTCGGCGCAGGGATTTAATGGCTACACCTTC

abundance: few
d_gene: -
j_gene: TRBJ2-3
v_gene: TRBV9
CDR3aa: CASSVDSRDTDTQYF
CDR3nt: TGTGCCAGCAGCGTAGATAGTCGGGACACAGATACGCAGTATTTT

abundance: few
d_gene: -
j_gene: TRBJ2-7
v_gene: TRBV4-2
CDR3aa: CASSQGEDWVYEQYF
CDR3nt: TGTGCCAGCAGCCAAGGGGAGGACTGGGTCTACGAGCAGTACTTC

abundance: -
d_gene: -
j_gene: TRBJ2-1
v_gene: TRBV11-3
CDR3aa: CASSPRSDEQFF
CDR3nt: TGTGCCAGCAGCCCAAGGTCAGATGAGCAGTTCTTC

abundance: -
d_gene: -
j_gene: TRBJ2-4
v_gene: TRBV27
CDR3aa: CASSPLAKNIQYF
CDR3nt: TGTGCCAGCAGTCCACTAGCCAAAAACATTCAGTACTTC

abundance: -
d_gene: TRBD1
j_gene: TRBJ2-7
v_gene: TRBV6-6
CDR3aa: CASSERTGDEQYF
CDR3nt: TGTGCCAGCAGTGAGCGGACAGGGGACGAGCAGTACTTC

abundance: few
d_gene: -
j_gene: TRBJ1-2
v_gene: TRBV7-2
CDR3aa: CASTRGQGNYGYTF
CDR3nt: TGTGCCAGCACCCGAGGGCAGGGCAACTATGGCTACACCTTC

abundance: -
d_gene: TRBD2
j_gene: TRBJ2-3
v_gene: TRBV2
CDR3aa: CASSEQLAGVVDTQYF
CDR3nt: TGTGCCAGCAGTGAGCAACTAGCGGGGGTAGTAGATACGCAGTATTTT

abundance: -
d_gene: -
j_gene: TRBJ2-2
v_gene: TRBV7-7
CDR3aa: CASSPSGSRTTGELFF
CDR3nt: TGTGCTAGCAGCCCGTCCGGTTCCCGGACCACCGGGGAGCTGTTTTTT

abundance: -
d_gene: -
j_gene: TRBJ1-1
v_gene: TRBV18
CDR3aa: CASSLRAGVTEAFF
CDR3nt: TGTGCCAGCTCCCTCAGGGCGGGTGTCACTGAAGCTTTCTTT

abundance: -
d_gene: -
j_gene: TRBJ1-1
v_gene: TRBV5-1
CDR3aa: CASSLGGEEAFF
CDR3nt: TGCGCCAGCAGCTTGGGTGGGGAAGAAGCTTTCTTT

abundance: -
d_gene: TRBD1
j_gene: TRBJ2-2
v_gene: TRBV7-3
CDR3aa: CASSKGTGKSPGELFF
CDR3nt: TGTGCCAGCAGCAAAGGGACAGGGAAGTCTCCCGGGGAGCTGTTTTTT

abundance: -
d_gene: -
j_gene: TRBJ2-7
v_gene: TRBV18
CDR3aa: CASSQPPIEQYF
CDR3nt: TGTGCCAGCTCCCAACCGCCAATCGAGCAGTACTTC

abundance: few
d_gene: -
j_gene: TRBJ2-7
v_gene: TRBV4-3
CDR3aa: CASSQVVPSYEQYF
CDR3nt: TGCGCCAGCAGCCAAGTGGTCCCTTCCTACGAGCAGTACTTC

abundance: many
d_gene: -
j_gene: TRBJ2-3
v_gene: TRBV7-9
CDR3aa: CASSASATQYF
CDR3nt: TGTGCCAGCAGCGCCTCCGCGACGCAGTATTTT

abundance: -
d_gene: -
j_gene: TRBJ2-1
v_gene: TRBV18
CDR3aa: CASSLSGASSYNEQFF
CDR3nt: TGTGCCAGCTCACTTAGCGGCGCGAGCTCCTACAATGAGCAGTTCTTC

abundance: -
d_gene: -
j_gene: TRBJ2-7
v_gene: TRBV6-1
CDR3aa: CASSEALQGPYEQYF
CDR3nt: TGTGCCAGCAGTGAAGCATTACAGGGACCCTACGAGCAGTACTTC

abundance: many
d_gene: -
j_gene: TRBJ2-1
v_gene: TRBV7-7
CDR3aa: CASSPQGGSYNEQFF
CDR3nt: TGTGCCAGCAGCCCCCAGGGGGGCTCCTACAATGAGCAGTTCTTC

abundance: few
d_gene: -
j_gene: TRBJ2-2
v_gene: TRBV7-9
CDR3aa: CASSLAGRKAPGELFF
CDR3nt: TGTGCCAGCAGCTTAGCCGGTAGGAAGGCACCCGGGGAGCTGTTTTTT

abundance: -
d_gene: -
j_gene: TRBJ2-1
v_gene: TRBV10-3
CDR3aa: CAISDAGSGPVEQFF
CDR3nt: TGTGCCATCAGTGACGCAGGGAGTGGTCCGGTTGAGCAGTTCTTC

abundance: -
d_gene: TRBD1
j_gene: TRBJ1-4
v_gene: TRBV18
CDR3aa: CASSPFGTGREKLFF
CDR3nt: TGTGCCAGCTCACCATTCGGGACAGGGCGTGAAAAACTGTTTTTT

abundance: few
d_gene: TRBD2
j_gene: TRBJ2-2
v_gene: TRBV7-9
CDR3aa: CASSRLSGGNTGELFF
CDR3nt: TGTGCCAGCAGCCGTTTAAGCGGGGGGAACACCGGGGAGCTGTTTTTT

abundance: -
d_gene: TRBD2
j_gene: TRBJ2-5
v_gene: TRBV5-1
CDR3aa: CASSSGLGETQYF
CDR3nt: TGCGCCAGCAGCTCAGGACTAGGGGAGACCCAGTACTTC

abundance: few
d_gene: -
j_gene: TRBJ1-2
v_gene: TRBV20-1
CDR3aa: CSARDRQAGTF
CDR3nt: TGCAGTGCTAGAGATCGCCAGGCGGGCACCTTC

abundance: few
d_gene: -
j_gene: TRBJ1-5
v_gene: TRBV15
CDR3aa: CATSPTPRDTGPPQHF
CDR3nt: TGTGCCACCAGCCCGACACCCCGGGACACCGGGCCTCCCCAGCATTTT

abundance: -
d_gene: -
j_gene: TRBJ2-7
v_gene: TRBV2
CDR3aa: CASRQTSSPGEQYF
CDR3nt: TGTGCCAGCAGGCAGACTAGTTCCCCGGGCGAGCAGTACTTC

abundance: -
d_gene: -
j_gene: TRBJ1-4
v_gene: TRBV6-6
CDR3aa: CASSYIDEKLFF
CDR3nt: TGTGCCAGCAGTTACATAGATGAAAAACTGTTTTTT

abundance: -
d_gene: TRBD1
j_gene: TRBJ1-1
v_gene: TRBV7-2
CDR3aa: CASSLSGGNTEAFF
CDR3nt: TGTGCCAGCAGCTTATCAGGGGGGAACACTGAAGCTTTCTTT

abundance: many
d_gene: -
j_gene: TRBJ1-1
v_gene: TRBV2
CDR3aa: CASSSQVSEAFF
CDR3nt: TGTGCCAGCAGTAGCCAGGTATCTGAAGCTTTCTTT

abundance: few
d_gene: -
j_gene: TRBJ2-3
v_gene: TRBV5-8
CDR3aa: CASSSETGTPFTDTQYF
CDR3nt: TGTGCCAGCAGCTCCGAGACCGGGACACCCTTCACAGATACGCAGTATTTT

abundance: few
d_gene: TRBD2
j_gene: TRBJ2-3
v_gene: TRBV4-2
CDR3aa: CASSQVGGSGGTTLSTDTQYF
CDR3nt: TGTGCCAGCAGCCAAGTGGGCGGGAGCGGGGGGACCACTCTAAGCACAGATACGCAGTATTTT

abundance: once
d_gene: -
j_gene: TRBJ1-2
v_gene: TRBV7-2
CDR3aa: CASSLGGTGGYTF
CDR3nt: TGTGCCAGCAGCTTAGGGGGTACGGGAGGCTACACCTTC

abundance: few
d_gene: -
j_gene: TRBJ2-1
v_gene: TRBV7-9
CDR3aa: CASSSLGAADNEQFF
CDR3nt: TGTGCCAGCAGCTCCCTTGGGGCGGCAGACAATGAGCAGTTCTTC

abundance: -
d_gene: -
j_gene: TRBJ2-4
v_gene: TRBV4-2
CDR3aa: CASSQEGAVAKNIQYF
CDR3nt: TGTGCCAGCAGCCAAGAGGGGGCCGTAGCCAAAAACATTCAGTACTTC

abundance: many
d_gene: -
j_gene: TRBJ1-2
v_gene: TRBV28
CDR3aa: CASSAYSGTVNYGYTF
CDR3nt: TGTGCCAGCAGCGCATATTCCGGGACGGTTAACTATGGCTACACCTTC

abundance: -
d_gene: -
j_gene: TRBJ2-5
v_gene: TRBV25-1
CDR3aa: CASSRAGTETQYF
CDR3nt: TGTGCCAGCAGCCGGGCAGGGACGGAGACCCAGTACTTC

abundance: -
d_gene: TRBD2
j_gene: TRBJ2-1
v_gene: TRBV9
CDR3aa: CASSVGTRVNEQFF
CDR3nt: TGTGCCAGCAGCGTAGGGACTAGGGTCAATGAGCAGTTCTTC

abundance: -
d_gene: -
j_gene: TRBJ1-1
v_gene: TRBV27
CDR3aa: CASTRLGPNTEAFF
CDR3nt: TGTGCCAGCACCCGCCTAGGACCGAACACTGAAGCTTTCTTT

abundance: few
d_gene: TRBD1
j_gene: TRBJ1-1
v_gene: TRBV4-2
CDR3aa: CASSQRGGRRTEAFF
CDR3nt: TGTGCCAGCAGCCAAAGAGGGGGCCGGCGCACTGAAGCTTTCTTT